This T cell receptor beta chain was found in a study of shared clonotypes between healthy human individuals. General study findings and limits: Donor clonotype sharing was expected to depend on sequencing depth.

The CDR3 has 13 residues. The V gene end was trimmed by 10 bases and the J gene end by 0 bases; junction bases not matched to a gene: 4. Looked up from germline, CDR1 is MNHNS and CDR2 is SASEGT. TCRdb keeps only in-frame clones here, not all; method: immunoSEQ multiplex PCR. This table holds 400,000 to 500,000 clones, around three quarters found once. Note on this clone: Its antigen is unidentified.

The receptor was derived from a woman aged 40 to 55 in good health. Some clones in this sample may be carry-over from other donors' samples. The chain has TRBV6-1 and TRBJ1-1; 8 nucleotides agree with TRBD1. What was sequenced was PBMCs. CDR3 residues: CATRQGLNTEAFF. CDR3 DNA: TGTGCCACCCGACAGGGGTTGAACACTGAAGCTTTCTTT.